This record concerns one TCR beta chain sequence. This clonotype was seen only a few times. Its cognate antigen has yet to be identified. Per-base qualities were not stored, and no clone one base away is much larger. The data were obtained in a study of blood T cells in healthy people across ages (dated by TCRdb to between 2015 and 2016). Regarding the complete study: In model experiments, template switching captured about one uniquely barcoded TCR beta cDNA molecule for every two T cells. Age-related changes in TCR beta repertoire diversity were measured in the study by deep sequencing normalized with unique cDNA molecular identifiers. Donors were grouped into four age groups: young (average 16 years), middle-aged (approximately 41), aged (about 60) and long-lived (less than 85). Two additional independent replicas of 1 million unique cDNA reads from the same blood draw were analyzed for two donors (one aged 18 to 30 and one aged 80 or older).

The 35 to 40 donors, aged 6 to 90 years, were systemically healthy Caucasian individuals from Russia. Each donor gave 9.5 to 10 milliliters of peripheral blood, drawn into EDTA-treated Vacutainer tubes. PBMCs were isolated by Ficoll-Paque density-gradient centrifugation, with at least 7 million obtained per sample. Total RNA was extracted from PBMCs with Trizol reagent, with at least 6 micrograms obtained per sample. For every donor, flow cytometry on a PBMC aliquot measured the percentage of naive CD45RAhigh/CD27high T cells. From cysteine to phenylalanine, the CDR3 is 15 amino acids long. Of all the DNA, just the CDR3 is kept, 45 bases in frame from base 1. Taken from the germline V gene, the CDR1 and CDR2 loops are SGHRS and YFSETQ. Between the V and J ends, shortened by 2 bases and 1 base respectively, the junction contains 9 bases. Receptor libraries were prepared by 5' RACE. Sequenced on an Illumina HiSeq 2500. A second PCR of roughly 6 to 12 cycles was performed with a sample-barcoded 5' primer and a J-beta primer mix. A template-switch 5' adaptor carrying 12 random nucleotides introduced a unique molecular identifier onto each TCR beta cDNA molecule. At least 2.5 million CDR3-containing paired-end reads were obtained from each sample. All of the RNA was converted into first-strand cDNA using the Mint cDNA synthesis kit, with a TRBC-specific oligonucleotide serving as the primer. After uracil-DNA glycosylase treatment, a first 18-cycle PCR used universal primers M1SS and BC2_uni_R on all cDNA. Per the source publication's procedure: Each sample was normalized by randomly selecting 1 million high-quality reads, each carrying a distinct molecular identifier. Instead of being binned into consensus sequences, reads that shared molecular identifiers were thrown out. MiTCR, set to a Q25 quality threshold and the strictest error-elimination algorithm, was used for CDR3 identification, clonotype clustering and error correction. Lower-bound total TCR beta diversity was estimated with a nonparametric unseen species model using Euler transformation. TCRdb ran its own pipeline on the public reads, namely fastp trimming at Q25 and MiXCR clone calling, and kept in-frame beta chains. Under each unique CDR3 protein, matching rows form one entry showing the most common genes and DNA. These V and J calls originate from TCRdb's pipeline instead of the authors' own analysis. The sample data list 750,000 to 950,000 distinct CDR3 sequences, and 20% to 30% of these were observed just once. The ten largest make up 3% of the sample.

The paper as a whole reports these results and caveats: There was a strong correlation between observed TCR beta diversity and the percentage of naive T cells measured by flow cytometry. The CMV infection status of donors was not known, potentially confounding age-related changes in expanded clonotypes. Observed TCR beta diversity per million T cells fell roughly linearly with age, and a significant reduction was already apparent by age around 44. Total diversity estimates from one million sequenced T cells were considered lower bounds and underestimates. Conclusive comparison of naive and antigen-experienced compartments was prevented by the profiling of bulk unsorted PBMCs. Compared with the aged group, more naive CD4+ T cells, fewer expanded clones and increased TCR diversity were shown by the long-lived group, suggesting age selection.

These same data were also listed under a study on T cells of mothers and their children. That second report states: Nine systemically healthy Caucasian individuals served as donors, namely three mothers together with their six children. cDNA synthesis used all of the extracted RNA, with roughly 1.5 ug of RNA in each 15 ul reaction. Sample barcodes and 2-4 random nucleotides were added via the M1S primer in the second PCR. Each mother yielded over 8.5 million TCR beta CDR3 reads and each child 2.5 million to 3 million reads. In both related and unrelated pairs, thymic selection shapes the output of TCR recombination in a similar way, with inherited differences having only a minor effect. Normalized repertoire overlap was always slightly but never significantly higher in related than unrelated mother-child pairs. No persistent microchimeric T cell clones were detected, at a sensitivity of 90 to 100 clones per million clonotypes. To look for features that set related mother-child pairs apart from unrelated individuals, the researchers ran deep NGS to compare the TCR beta repertoires of mothers and children. On average, the children were roughly 10 +/- 4 years old, while the mothers were approximately 40 +/- 4 years old. After adapter ligation with NEBNext reagents, the libraries were sequenced on Illumina HiSeq 2000 with 100+100 nt paired-end reads. To prevent cross-contamination, the mother and child libraries were prepared a month apart and were sequenced in separate runs. Each donor had between roughly 450,000 and 2,300,000 distinct TCR beta clonotypes identified. Naive TCR beta clonotypes were estimated from low-frequency clonotypes matched to each donor's FACS-determined naive share, without sorting.

The chain uses TRBV5-1 and TRBJ2-2; the D gene could be either TRBD1 or TRBD2, each agreeing at 5 bases. Sequencing was performed on blood. The TCR was taken from a boy aged 5-17 years in good health. The CDR3 protein sequence reads: CASSFRAGNTGELFF. In nucleotides, the sequence is TGCGCCAGCAGCTTCAGGGCGGGGAACACCGGGGAGCTGTTTTTT.